One T cell receptor beta chain is described in this entry. Which antigen it targets is not known. Per-base quality was not reported, and no clone a single base away is much larger than it. Each collaborating institution followed its own protocols to collect whole blood in K2EDTA tubes. For TCRbeta analysis, collaborators shipped samples as frozen whole blood, isolated PBMCs, or DNA extracted from either of those sample types. This sample is part of a study of blood T cell repertoires in COVID-19 (TCRdb year 2020). Background on the whole study: Samples from collaborators originated in the United States, Italy and Spain and spanned both the acute and convalescent phases of COVID-19. Where HLA class I and class II types were available, the types were taken from metadata supplied by the sample provider, not from assay-based typing. The material from the prospective study consisted of cDNA or gDNA derived from T cells, B-cell-depleted T cells, or PBMCs. Samples came from the ongoing ImmuneRACE study (first 160 participants) plus 1,254 subjects from 6 global collaborators. The dataset comprised deeply sampled blood TCRbeta repertoires from subjects exposed to, actively infected with, or recovered from COVID-19. A freely available public database, intended as a resource for researchers studying the immune response to SARS-CoV-2, is where the repertoires were released. Sample metadata almost always included a de-identified subject ID, COVID-19 status, age in years and sex.

What the research found in general, with its limitations: The quantity of clinical and demographic metadata differed by source and by participant and was supplied without curation.

Including the terminal cysteine and phenylalanine, the CDR3 comprises 20 residues. Here the CDR3 DNA is all that survives: 60 bases in frame from base 1. Reading the germline V gene (reference sequence) gives CDR1 MNHEY and CDR2 SMNVEV. The V and J ends are trimmed by 3 bases and 2 bases, leaving 29 bases between them. The immunoSEQ Assay, a bias-controlled multiplex PCR, was used to amplify TCRbeta CDR3 regions from genomic DNA. The paper's data handling went like this. Within the assay, amplification of reference gene primers was used to estimate how many nucleated cells each sample contained. To quantify the absolute abundance of each unique TCRbeta CDR3 rearrangement, sequence reads were collapsed and filtered. For each sample, productive Simpson clonality was calculated by taking the square root of Simpson's diversity index across productive rearrangements. Drawn from immuneACCESS, this table holds only the in-frame rearrangements with V and J called that TCRdb kept. Clones are partly lost; checked studies trace under half to an unresolved V gene and leave the rest unexplained. V and J calls and clone size come straight from that table; D and trimming were deduced from the DNA. The sample data list some 170,000 clones, and 80% to 90% of these were observed just once. Roughly 19% of the sample is in the top ten clones.

The sequence came from an elderly woman with acute or convalescent COVID-19. Recombination connected TRBV27 to TRBJ2-7; possibly the D gene is TRBD1, per 6 matching bases. The source material was peripheral blood. The DNA sequence is TGTGCCAGCAGTTTCCTGGCCACAACAAAAACAGGGAGTGGGGCCTACGAGCAGTACTTC. Translated, it reads CASSFLATTKTGSGAYEQYF.